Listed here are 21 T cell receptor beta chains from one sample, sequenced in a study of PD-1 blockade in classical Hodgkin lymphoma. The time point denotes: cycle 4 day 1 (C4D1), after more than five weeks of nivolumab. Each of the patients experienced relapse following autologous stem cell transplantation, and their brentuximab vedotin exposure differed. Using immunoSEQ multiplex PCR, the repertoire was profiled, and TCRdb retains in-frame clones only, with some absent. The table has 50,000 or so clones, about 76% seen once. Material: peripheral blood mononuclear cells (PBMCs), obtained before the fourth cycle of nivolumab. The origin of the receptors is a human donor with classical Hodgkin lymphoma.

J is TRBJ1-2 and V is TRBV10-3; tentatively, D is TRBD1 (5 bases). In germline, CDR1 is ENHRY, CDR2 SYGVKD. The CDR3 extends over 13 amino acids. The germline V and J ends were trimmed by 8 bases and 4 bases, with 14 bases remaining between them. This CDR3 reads CAIRDSGTYGYTF. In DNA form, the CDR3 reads TGTGCCATCCGAGATTCTGGGACCTATGGCTACACCTTC.

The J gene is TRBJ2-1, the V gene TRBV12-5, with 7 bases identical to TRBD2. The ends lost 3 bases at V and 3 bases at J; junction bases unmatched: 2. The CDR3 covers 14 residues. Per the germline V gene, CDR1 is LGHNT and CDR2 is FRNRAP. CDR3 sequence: CASGLGGSYNEQFF. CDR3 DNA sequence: TGTGCTAGTGGTTTAGGCGGGAGCTACAATGAGCAGTTCTTC. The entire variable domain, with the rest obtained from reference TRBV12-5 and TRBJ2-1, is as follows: DARVTQTPRHKVTEMGQEVTMRCQPILGHNTVFWYRQTMMQGLELLAYFRNRAPLDDSGMPKDRFSAEMPDATLATLKIQPSEPRDSAVYFCASGLGGSYNEQFFGPGTRLTVL.

The CDR3 nucleotides read TGTGCCAGCAGCTTAGTGAAGAACTATGGCTACACCTTC. The encoded protein is CASSLVKNYGYTF. The chain couples TRBV7-8 to TRBJ1-2; D remains ambiguous. The germline V and J ends were trimmed by 1 base and 2 bases, with 5 bases remaining between them. The CDR3 length is 13 residues. Germline V lookup: CDR1 SGHVS, CDR2 FQNEAQ.

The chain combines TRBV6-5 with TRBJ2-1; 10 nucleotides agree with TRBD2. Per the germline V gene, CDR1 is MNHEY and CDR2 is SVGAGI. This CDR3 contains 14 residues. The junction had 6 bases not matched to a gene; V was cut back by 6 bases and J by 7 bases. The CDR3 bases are TGTGCCAGCAGGAGAGCGGGGGGGTGGAATGAGCAGTTCTTC. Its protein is CASRRAGGWNEQFF.

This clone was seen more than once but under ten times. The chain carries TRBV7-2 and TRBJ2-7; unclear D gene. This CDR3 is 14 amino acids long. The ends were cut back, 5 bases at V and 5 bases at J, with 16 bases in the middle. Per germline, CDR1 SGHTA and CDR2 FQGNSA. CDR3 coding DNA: TGTGCCAGCAGCCCGGGTTCGGTTGCAGACGAGCAGTACTTC. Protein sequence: CASSPGSVADEQYF.

CDR3: CASSLGPEVGQFF. In DNA, the CDR3 is TGTGCCAGCAGTCTCGGTCCTGAGGTAGGGCAGTTCTTC. J is TRBJ2-1 and V is TRBV2; D is undetermined. The germline CDR1 and CDR2 sequences are SNHLY and FYNNEI. This CDR3 is 13 amino acids long. The ends were cut back, 5 bases at V and 12 bases at J, with 17 bases in the middle.

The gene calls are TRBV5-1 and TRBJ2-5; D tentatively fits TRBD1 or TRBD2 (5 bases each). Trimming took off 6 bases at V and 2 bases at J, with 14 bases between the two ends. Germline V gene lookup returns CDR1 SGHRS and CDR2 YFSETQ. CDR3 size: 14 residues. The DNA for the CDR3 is TGCGCCAGCACCATGAACTGGGGGCAAGAGACCCAGTACTTC. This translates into CASTMNWGQETQYF.

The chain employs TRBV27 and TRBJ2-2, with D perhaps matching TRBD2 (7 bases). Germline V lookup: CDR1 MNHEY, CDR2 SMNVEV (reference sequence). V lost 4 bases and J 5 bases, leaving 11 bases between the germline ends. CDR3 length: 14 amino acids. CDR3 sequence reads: CASSSGRGTGELFF. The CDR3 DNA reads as TGTGCCAGCAGTTCTGGGAGGGGGACCGGGGAGCTGTTTTTT.

The DNA of the CDR3 is TGTGCCAGCAGCTTAGCGCGGGGCGGGTACCAAGAGACCCAGTACTTC. Translation gives CASSLARGGYQETQYF. The V and J genes are TRBV7-2 and TRBJ2-5; tentatively, D is TRBD2 (6 bases). V was pared by 0 bases and J by 0 bases, with 11 bases between. This CDR3 region has 16 residues. Germline V CDR1 and CDR2: SGHTA, FQGNSA.

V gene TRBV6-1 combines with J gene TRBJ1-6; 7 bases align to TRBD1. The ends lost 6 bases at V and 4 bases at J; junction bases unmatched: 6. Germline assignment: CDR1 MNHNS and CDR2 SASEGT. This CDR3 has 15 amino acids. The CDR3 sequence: CASREGAVYNSPLHF. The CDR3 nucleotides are TGTGCCAGCAGGGAGGGGGCTGTGTATAATTCACCCCTCCACTTT.

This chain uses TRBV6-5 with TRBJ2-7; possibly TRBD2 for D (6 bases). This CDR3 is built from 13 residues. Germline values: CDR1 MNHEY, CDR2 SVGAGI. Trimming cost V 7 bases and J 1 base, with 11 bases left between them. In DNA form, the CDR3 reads TGTGCCAGCACAAACAGCGGGTCCTACGAGCAGTACTTC. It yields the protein CASTNSGSYEQYF.

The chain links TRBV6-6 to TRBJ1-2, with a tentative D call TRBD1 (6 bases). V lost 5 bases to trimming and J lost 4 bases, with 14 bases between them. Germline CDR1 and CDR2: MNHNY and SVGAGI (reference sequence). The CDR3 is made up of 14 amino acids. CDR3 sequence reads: CASSPGGRVYGYTF. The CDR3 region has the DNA TGTGCCAGCAGTCCGGGGGGGCGCGTCTATGGCTACACCTTC.

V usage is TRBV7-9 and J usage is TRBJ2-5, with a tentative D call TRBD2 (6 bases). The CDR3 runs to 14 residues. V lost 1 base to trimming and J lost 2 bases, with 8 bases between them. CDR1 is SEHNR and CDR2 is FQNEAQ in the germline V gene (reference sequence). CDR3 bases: TGTGCCAGCAGCTTAGACAGCGGGCAAGAGACCCAGTACTTC. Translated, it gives CASSLDSGQETQYF.

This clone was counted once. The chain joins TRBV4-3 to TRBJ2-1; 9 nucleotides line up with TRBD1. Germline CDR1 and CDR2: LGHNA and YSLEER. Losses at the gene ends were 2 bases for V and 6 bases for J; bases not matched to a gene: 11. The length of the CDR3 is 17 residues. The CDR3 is CASSQPWGQGRGNEQFF. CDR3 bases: TGCGCCAGCAGCCAACCTTGGGGACAGGGCCGAGGCAATGAGCAGTTCTTC.

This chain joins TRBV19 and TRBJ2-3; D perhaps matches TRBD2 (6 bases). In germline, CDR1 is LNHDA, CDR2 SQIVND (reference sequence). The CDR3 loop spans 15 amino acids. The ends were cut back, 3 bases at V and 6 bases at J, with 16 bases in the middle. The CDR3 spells CASSIMEGQADTQYF. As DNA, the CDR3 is TGTGCCAGTAGTATTATGGAGGGCCAGGCGGATACGCAGTATTTT. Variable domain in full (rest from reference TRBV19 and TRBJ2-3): DGGITQSPKYLFRKEGQNVTLSCEQNLNHDAMYWYRQDPGQGLRLIYYSQIVNDFQKGDIAEGYSVSREKKESFPLTVTSAQKNPTAFYLCASSIMEGQADTQYFGPGTRLTVL.

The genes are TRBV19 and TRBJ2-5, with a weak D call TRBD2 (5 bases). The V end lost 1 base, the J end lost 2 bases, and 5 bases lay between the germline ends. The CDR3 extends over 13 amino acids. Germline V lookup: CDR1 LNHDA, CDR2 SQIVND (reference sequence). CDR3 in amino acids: CASSIAGQETQYF. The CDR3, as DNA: TGTGCCAGTAGTATAGCGGGGCAAGAGACCCAGTACTTC.

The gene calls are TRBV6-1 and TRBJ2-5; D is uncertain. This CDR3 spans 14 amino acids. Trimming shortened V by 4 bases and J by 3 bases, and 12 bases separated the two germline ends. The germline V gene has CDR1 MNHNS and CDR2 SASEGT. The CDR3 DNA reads TGTGCCAGCAGTGTCTATATTCAGGAAGAGACCCAGTACTTC. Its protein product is CASSVYIQEETQYF.

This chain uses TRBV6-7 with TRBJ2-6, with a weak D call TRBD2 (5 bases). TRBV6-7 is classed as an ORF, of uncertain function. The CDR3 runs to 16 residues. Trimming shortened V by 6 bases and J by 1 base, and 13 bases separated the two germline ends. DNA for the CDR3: TGTGCCAGCAGATTAACGGAGGAGTCTGGGGCCAACGTCCTGACTTTC. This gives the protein CASRLTEESGANVLTF.

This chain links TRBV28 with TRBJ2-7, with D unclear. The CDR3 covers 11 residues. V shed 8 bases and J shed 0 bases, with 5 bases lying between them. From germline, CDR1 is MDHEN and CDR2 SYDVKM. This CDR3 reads CASGLSYEQYF. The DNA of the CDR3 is TGTGCCAGCGGCCTCTCCTACGAGCAGTACTTC.

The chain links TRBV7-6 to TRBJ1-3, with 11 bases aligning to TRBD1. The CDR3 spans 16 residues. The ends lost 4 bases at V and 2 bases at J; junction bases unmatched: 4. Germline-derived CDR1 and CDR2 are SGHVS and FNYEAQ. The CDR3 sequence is CASSSWTGGAGNTIYF. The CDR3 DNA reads TGTGCCAGCAGCTCATGGACAGGGGGCGCTGGAAACACCATATATTTT.

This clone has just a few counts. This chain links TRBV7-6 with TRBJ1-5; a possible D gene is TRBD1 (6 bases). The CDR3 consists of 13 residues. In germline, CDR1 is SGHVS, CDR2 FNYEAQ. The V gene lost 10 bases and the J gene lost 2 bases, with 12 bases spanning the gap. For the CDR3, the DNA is TGTGCCACCTCGACAGGACGCAATCAGCCCCAGCATTTT. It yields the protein CATSTGRNQPQHF.